This TCR beta chain is drawn from a study of control samples from healthy donors and cancer patients. This CDR3 has 12 amino acids. V lost 11 bases, J lost 7 bases, and 4 bases stayed unmatched. The germline CDR1 and CDR2 sequences are MNHEY and SVGAGI. Profiled with immunoSEQ multiplex PCR; TCRdb holds only in-frame clones, not every one. The table includes around 51,000 clones, roughly 90% detected once. Sample: PBMCs. The TCR comes from a man aged 45-65 years with head and neck cancer. The rearrangement links TRBV6-5 to TRBJ1-6; TRBD1 matches at 8 bases. For the CDR3, the DNA is TGTGCCGGAGGACAGGGAAATTCACCCCTCCACTTT. It yields the protein CAGGQGNSPLHF.